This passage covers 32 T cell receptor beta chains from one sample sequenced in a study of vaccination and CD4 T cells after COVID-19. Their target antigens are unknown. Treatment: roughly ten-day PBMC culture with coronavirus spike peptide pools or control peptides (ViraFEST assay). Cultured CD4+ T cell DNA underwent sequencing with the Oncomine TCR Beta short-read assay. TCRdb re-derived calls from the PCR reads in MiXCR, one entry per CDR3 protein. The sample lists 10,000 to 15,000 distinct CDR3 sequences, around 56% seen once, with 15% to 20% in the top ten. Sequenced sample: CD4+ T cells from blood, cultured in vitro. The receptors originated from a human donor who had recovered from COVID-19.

CDR3 residues: CASSQGNEQFF. CDR3 coding DNA: TGTGCCAGCAGCCAGGGAAATGAGCAGTTCTTC. The chain has TRBV6-1 and TRBJ2-1; the D gene is possibly TRBD1 (5 bases). The CDR3 consists of 11 residues. Trimming left V 6 bases short and J 7 bases short, with 7 bases between. Germline lookup yields CDR1 MNHNS and CDR2 SASEGT.

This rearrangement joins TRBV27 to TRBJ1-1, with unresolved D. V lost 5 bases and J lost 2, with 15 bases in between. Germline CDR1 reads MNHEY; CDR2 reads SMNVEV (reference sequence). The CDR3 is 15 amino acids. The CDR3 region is CASSDPPGDNTEAFF. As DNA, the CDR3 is TGTGCCAGCAGTGACCCCCCCGGAGATAACACTGAAGCTTTCTTT.

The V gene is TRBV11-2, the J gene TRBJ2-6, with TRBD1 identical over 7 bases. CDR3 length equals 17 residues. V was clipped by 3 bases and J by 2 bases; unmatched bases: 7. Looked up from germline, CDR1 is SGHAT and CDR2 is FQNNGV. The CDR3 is CASSLLTGAAGANVLTF. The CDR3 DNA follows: TGTGCCAGCAGCTTGCTAACAGGGGCTGCTGGGGCCAACGTCCTGACTTTC.

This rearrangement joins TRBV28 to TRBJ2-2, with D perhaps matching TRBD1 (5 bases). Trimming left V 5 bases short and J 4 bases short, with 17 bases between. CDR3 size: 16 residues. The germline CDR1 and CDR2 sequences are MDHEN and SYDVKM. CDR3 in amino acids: CASSTWPKGLTGELFF. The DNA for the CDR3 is TGTGCCAGCAGTACATGGCCGAAGGGGCTCACCGGGGAGCTGTTTTTT.

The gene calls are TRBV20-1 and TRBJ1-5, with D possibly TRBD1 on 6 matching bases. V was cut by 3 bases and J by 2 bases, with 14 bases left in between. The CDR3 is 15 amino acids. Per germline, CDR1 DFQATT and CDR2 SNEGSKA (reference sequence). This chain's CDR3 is CSARRQENGNQPQHF. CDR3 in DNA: TGCAGTGCTAGGAGACAGGAGAACGGCAATCAGCCCCAGCATTTT.

This CDR3 reads CASSPIPNYGYTF. For the CDR3, the DNA is TGTGCCAGCAGTCCGATCCCCAACTATGGCTACACCTTC. This rearrangement joins TRBV28 to TRBJ1-2; D unclear. The CDR3 contains 13 residues. Germline CDR1 MDHEN, CDR2 SYDVKM. With 5 bases removed from V and 2 bases from J, the gap between germline ends came to 9 bases.

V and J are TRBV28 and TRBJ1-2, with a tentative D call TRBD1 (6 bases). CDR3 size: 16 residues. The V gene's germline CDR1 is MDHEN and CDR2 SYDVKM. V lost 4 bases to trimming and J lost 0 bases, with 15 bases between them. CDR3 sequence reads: CASSYTRYRANYGYTF. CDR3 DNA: TGTGCCAGCAGTTACACCCGCTACAGGGCTAACTATGGCTACACCTTC.

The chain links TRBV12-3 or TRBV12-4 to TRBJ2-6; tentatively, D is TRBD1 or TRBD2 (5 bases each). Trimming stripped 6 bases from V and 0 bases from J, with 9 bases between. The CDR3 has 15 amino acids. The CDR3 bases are TGTGCCAGCAGCCCTGGGGGCTCTGGGGCCAACGTCCTGACTTTC. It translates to CASSPGGSGANVLTF.

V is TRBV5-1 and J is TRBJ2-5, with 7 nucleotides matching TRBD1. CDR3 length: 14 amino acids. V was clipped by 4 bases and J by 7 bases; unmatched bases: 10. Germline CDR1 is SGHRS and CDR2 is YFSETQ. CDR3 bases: TGCGCCAGCAGCACTCTTGACAGGGAAGGGACCCAGTACTTC. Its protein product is CASSTLDREGTQYF. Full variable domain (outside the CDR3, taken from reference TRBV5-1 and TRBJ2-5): KAGVTQTPRYLIKTRGQQVTLSCSPISGHRSVSWYQQTPGQGLQFLFEYFSETQRNKGNFPGRFSGRQFSNSRSEMNVSTLELGDSALYLCASSTLDREGTQYFGPGTRLLVL.

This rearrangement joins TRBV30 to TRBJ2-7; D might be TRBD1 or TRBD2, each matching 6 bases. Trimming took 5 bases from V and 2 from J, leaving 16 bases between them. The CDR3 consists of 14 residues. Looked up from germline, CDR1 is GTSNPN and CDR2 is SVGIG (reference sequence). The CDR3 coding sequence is TGTGCCTGGGAACAGGGAGGAGGACCCTACGAGCAGTACTTC. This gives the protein CAWEQGGGPYEQYF.

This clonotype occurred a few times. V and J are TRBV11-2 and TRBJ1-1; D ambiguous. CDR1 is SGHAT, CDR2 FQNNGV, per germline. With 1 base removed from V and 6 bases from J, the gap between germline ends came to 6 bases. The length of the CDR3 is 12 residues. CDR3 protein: CASSLVPAEAFF. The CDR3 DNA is TGTGCCAGCAGCTTAGTCCCGGCTGAAGCTTTCTTT.

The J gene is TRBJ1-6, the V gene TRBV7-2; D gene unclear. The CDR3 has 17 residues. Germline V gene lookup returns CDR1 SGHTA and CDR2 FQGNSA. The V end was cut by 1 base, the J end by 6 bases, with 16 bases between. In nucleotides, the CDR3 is TGTGCCAGCAGCTTAGGTTTTCAGGTTCGCAGTAATTCACCCCTCCACTTT. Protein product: CASSLGFQVRSNSPLHF.

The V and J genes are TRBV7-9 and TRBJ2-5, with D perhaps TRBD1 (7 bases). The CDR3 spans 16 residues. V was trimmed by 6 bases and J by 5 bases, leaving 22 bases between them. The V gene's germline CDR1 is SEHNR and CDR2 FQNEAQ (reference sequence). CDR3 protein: CASRLNRGGGLETQYF. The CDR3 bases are TGTGCCAGCAGGTTAAACAGGGGAGGCGGATTGGAGACCCAGTACTTC.

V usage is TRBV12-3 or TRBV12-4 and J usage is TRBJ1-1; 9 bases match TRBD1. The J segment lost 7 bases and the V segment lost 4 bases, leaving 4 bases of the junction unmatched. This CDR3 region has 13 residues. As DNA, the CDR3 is TGTGCCAGCAGTTACAGGGGGCGGAGTGAAGCTTTCTTT. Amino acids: CASSYRGRSEAFF.

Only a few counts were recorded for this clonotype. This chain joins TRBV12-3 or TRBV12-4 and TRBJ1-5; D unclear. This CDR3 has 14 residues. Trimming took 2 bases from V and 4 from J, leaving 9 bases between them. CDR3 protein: CASSLLDGNQPQHF. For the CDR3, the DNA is TGTGCCAGCAGTTTATTGGACGGAAATCAGCCCCAGCATTTT.

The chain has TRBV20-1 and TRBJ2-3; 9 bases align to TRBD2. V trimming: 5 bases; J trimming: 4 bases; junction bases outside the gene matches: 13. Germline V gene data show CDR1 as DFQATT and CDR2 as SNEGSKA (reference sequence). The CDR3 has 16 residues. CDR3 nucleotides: TGCAGTGCTGGAGTCGGTGCGGGAGGGCTGGCAGATACGCAGTATTTT. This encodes CSAGVGAGGLADTQYF.

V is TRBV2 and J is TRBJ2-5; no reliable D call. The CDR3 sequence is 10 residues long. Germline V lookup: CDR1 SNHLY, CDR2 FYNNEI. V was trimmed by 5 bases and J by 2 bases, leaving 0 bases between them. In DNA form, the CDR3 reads TGTGCCAGCAGTCAAGAGACCCAGTACTTC. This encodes CASSQETQYF.

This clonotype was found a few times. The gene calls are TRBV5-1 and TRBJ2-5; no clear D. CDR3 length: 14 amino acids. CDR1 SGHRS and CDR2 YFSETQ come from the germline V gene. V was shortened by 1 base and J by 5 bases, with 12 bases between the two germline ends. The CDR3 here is CASSLFVEQETQYF. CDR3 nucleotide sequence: TGCGCCAGCAGCTTGTTCGTTGAGCAGGAGACCCAGTACTTC.

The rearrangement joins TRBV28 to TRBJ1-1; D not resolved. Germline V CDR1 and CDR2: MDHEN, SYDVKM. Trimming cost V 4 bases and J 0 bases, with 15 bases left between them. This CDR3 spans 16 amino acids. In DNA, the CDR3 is TGTGCCAGCAGTTACCCCCAAGCGGGCCTGAACACTGAAGCTTTCTTT. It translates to CASSYPQAGLNTEAFF.

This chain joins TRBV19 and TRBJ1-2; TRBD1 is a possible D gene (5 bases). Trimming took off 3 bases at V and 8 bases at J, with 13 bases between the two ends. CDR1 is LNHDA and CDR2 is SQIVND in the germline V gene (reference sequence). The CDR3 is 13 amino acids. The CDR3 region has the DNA TGTGCCAGTAGTATCGTAGTAGGGGACGGCTACACCTTC. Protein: CASSIVVGDGYTF.

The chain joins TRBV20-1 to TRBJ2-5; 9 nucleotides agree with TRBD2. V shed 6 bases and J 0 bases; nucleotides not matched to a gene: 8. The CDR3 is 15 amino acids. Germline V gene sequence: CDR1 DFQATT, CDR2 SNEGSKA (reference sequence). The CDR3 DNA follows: TGCAGTGCAACGTCCCAGCGGGAGGACCAAGAGACCCAGTACTTC. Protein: CSATSQREDQETQYF.

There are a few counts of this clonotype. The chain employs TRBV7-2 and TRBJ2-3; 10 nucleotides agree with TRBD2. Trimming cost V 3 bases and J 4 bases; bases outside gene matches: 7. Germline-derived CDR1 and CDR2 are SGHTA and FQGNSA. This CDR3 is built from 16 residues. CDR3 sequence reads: CASSFRGTSEADTQYF. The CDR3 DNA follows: TGTGCCAGCAGCTTCCGAGGGACTAGCGAGGCAGATACGCAGTATTTT.

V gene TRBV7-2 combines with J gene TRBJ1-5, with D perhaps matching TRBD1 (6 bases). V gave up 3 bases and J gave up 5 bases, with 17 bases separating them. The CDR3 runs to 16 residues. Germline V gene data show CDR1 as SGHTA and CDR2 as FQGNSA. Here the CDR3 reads CASSLGGGRRDQPQHF. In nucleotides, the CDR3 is TGTGCCAGCAGCTTGGGCGGGGGGCGACGGGATCAGCCCCAGCATTTT.

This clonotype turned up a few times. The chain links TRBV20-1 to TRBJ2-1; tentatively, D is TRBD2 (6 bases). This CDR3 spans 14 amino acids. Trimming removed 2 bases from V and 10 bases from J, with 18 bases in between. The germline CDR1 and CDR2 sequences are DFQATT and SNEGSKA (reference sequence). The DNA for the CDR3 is TGCAGTGCTAGACAGGACGGAGGGTTTGGCGAGCAGTTCTTC. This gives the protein CSARQDGGFGEQFF.

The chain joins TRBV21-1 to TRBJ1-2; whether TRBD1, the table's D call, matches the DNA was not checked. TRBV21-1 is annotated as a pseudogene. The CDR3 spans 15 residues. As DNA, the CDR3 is TGTGCCAGCAACTCCCCCCCCGCGTCCCCTTATGGCTACACCTTC. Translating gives CASNSPPASPYGYTF.

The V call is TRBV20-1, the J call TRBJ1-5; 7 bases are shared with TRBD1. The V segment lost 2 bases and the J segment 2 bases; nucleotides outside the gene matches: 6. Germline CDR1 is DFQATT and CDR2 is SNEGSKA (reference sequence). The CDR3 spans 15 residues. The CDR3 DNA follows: TGCAGTGCTAGAATAGGACAGGCTGGCAATCAGCCCCAGCATTTT. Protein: CSARIGQAGNQPQHF.

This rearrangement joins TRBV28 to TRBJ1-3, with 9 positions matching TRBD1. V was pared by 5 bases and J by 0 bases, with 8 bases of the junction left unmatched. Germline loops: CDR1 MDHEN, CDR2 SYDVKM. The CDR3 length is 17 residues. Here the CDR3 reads CASSRPGQGHSGNTIYF. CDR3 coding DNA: TGTGCCAGCAGTAGACCGGGACAGGGACACTCTGGAAACACCATATATTTT.

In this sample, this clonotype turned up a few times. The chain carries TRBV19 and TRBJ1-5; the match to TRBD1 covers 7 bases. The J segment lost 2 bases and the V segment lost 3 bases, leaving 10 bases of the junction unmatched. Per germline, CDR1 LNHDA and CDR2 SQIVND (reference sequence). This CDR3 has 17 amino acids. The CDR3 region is CASSMRDSRYRNQPQHF. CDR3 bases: TGTGCCAGTAGTATGCGGGACAGCCGCTATCGCAATCAGCCCCAGCATTTT.

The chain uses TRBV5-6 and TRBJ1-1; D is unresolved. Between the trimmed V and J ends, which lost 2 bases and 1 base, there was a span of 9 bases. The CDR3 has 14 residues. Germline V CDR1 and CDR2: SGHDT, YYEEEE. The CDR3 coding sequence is TGTGCCAGCAGCTTTACGACGGGGAACACTGAAGCTTTCTTT. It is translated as CASSFTTGNTEAFF.

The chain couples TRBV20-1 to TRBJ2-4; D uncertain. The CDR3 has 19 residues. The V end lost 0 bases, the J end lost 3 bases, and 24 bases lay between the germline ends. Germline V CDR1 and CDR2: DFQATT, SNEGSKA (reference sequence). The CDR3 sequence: CSARESAAIVGLGKNIQYF. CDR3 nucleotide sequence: TGCAGTGCTAGAGAATCGGCAGCAATAGTCGGTTTGGGCAAAAACATTCAGTACTTC.

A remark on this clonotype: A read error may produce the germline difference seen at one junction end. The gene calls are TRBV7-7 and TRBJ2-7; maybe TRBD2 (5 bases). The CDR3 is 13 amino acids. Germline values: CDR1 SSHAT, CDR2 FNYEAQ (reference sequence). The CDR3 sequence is CASSLVRGYEQYF. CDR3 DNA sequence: TGTGCTAGCAGCTTAGTGAGAGGGTACGAGCAGTACTTC.

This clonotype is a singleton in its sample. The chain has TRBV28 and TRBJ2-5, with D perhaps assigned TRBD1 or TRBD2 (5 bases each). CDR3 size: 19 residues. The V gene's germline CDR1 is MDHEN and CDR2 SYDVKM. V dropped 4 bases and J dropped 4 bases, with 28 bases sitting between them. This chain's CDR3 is CASSSAWLRGNILGETQYF. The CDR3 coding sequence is TGTGCCAGCAGTTCCGCCTGGTTGAGGGGCAATATTTTGGGAGAGACCCAGTACTTC.